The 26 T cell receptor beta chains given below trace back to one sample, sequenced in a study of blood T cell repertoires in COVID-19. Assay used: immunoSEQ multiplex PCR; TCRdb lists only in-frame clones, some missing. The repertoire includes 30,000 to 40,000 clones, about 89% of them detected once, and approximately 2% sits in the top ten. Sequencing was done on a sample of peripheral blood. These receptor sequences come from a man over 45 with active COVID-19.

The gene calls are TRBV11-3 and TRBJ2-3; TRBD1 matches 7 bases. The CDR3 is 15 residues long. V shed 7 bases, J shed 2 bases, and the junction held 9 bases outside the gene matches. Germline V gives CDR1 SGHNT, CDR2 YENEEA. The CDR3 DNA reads TGTGCCAGCACCGCATCGACAGGGACCACAGATACGCAGTATTTT. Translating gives CASTASTGTTDTQYF.

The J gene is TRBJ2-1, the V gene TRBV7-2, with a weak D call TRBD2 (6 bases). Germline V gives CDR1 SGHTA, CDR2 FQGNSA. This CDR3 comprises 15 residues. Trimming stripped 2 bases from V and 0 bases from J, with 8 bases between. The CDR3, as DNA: TGTGCCAGCAGCTTAATCGGGAGCTCCTACAATGAGCAGTTCTTC. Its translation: CASSLIGSSYNEQFF.

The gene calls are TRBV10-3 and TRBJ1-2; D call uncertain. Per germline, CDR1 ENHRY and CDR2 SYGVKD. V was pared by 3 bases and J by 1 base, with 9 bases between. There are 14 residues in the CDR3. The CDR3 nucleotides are TGTGCCATCAGTGATATCCGGGGTAACTATGGCTACACCTTC. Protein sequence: CAISDIRGNYGYTF.

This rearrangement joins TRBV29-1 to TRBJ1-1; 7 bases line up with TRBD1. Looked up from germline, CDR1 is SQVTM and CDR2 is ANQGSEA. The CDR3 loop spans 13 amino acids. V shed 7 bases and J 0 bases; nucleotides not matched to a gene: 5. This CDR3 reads CSAEGQLNTEAFF. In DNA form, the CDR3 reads TGCAGCGCCGAGGGACAGTTGAACACTGAAGCTTTCTTT.

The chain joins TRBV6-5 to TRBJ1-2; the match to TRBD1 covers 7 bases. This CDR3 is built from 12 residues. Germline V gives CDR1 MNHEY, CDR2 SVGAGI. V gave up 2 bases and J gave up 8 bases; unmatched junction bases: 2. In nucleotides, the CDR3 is TGTGCCAGCAGTTACCAGGGGGAAGGCTACACCTTC. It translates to CASSYQGEGYTF.

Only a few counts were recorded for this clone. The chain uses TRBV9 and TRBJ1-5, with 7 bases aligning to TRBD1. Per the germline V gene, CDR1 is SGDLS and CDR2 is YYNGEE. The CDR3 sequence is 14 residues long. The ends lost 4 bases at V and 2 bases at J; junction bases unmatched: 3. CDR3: CASSPDRGNQPQHF. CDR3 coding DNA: TGTGCCAGCAGCCCCGACAGGGGCAATCAGCCCCAGCATTTT.

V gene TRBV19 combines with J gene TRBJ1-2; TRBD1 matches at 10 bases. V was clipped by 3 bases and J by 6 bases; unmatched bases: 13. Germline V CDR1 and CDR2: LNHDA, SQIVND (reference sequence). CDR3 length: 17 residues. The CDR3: CASSIRRMGQGPHGYTF. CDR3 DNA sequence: TGTGCCAGTAGTATTCGGAGAATGGGACAGGGGCCCCATGGCTACACCTTC.

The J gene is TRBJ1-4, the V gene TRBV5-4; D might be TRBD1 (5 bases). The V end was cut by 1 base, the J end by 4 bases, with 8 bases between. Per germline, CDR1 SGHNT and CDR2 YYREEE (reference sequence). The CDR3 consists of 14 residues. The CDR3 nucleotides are TGTGCCAGCAGCTTGCGACAGAGTAATGAAAAACTGTTTTTT. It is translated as CASSLRQSNEKLFF.

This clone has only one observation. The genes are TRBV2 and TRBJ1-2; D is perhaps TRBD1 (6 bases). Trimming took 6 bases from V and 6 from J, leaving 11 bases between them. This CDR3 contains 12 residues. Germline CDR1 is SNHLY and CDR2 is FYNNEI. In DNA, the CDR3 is TGTGCCAGCAGGTCGACAGGAGATGGCTACACCTTC. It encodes CASRSTGDGYTF.

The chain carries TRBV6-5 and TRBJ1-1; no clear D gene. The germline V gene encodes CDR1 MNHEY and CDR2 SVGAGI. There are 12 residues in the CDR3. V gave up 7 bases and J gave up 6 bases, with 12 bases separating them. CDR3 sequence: CASTEDGAEAFF. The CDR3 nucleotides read TGTGCCAGCACCGAGGATGGCGCTGAAGCTTTCTTT.

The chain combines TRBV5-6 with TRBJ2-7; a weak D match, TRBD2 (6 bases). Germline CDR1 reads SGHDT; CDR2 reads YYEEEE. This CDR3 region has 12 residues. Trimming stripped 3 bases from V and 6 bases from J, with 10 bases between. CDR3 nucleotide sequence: TGTGCCAGCAGCTACCTCGGGGGCGAGCAGTACTTC. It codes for CASSYLGGEQYF. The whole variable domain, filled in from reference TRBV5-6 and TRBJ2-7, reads DAGVTQSPTHLIKTRGQQVTLRCSPKSGHDTVSWYQQALGQGPQFIFQYYEEEERQRGNFPDRFSGHQFPNYSSELNVNALLLGDSALYLCASSYLGGEQYFGPGTRLTVT.

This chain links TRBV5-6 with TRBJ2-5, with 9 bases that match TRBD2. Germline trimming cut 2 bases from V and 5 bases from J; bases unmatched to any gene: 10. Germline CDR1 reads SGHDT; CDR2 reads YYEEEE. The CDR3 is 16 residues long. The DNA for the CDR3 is TGTGCCAGCAGCTTTGCGGGAGGGGCCCATGGGGAGACCCAGTACTTC. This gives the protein CASSFAGGAHGETQYF. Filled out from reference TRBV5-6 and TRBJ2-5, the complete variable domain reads DAGVTQSPTHLIKTRGQQVTLRCSPKSGHDTVSWYQQALGQGPQFIFQYYEEEERQRGNFPDRFSGHQFPNYSSELNVNALLLGDSALYLCASSFAGGAHGETQYFGPGTRLLVL.

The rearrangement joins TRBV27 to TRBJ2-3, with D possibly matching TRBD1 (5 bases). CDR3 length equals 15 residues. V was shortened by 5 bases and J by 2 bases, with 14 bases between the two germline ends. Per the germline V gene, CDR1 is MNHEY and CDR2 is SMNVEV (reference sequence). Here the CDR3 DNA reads TGTGCCAGCAGTCCCATAAGGGGTTCCACAGATACGCAGTATTTT. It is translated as CASSPIRGSTDTQYF.

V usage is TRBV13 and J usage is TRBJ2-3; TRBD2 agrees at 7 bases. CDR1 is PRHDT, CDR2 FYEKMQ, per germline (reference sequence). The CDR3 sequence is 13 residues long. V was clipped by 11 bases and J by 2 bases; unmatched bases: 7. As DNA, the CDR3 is TGTGCCCGCTGGCTAGCGGACACAGATACGCAGTATTTT. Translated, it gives CARWLADTDTQYF.

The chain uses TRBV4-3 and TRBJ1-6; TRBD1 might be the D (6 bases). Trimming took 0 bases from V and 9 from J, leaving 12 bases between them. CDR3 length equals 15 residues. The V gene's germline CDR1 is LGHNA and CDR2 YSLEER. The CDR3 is CASSQDGGGGSPLHF. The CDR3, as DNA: TGCGCCAGCAGCCAAGATGGGGGCGGAGGTTCACCCCTCCACTTT.

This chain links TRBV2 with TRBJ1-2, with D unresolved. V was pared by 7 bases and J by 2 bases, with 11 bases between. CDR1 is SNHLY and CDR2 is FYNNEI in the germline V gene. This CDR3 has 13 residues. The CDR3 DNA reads TGTGCCAGCAAGGGAGGATCAAACTATGGCTACACCTTC. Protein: CASKGGSNYGYTF.

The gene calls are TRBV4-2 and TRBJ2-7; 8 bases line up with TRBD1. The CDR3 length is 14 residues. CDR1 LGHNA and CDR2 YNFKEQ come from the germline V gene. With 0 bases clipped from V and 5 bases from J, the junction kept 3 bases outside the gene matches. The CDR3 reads CASSQDQGANEQYF. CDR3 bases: TGTGCCAGCAGCCAAGACCAGGGGGCCAACGAGCAGTACTTC.

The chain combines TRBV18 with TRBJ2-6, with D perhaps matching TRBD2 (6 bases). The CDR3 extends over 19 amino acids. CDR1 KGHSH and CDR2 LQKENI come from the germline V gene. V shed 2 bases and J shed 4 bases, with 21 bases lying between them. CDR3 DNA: TGTGCCAGCTCACCATTTCTCGCAGGGAGGCCTCCCGGGGCCAACGTCCTGACTTTC. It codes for CASSPFLAGRPPGANVLTF. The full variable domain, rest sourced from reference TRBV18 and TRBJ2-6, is NAGVMQNPRHLVRRRGQEARLRCSPMKGHSHVYWYRQLPEEGLKFMVYLQKENIIDESGMPKERFSAEFPKEGPSILRIQQVVRGDSAAYFCASSPFLAGRPPGANVLTFGAGSRLTVL.

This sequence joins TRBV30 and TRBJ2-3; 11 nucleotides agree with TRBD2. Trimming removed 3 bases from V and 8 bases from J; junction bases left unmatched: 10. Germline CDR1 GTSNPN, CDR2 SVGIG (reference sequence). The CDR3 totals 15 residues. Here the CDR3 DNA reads TGTGCCTGGAGGGGGACTAGCGGCCAGCTGGGTACGCAGTATTTT. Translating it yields CAWRGTSGQLGTQYF. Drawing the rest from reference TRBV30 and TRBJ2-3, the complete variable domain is SQTIHQWPATLVQPVGSPLSLECTVEGTSNPNLYWYRQAAGRGLQLLFYSVGIGQISSEVPQNLSASRPQDRQFILSSKKLLLSDSGFYLCAWRGTSGQLGTQYFGPGTRLTVL.

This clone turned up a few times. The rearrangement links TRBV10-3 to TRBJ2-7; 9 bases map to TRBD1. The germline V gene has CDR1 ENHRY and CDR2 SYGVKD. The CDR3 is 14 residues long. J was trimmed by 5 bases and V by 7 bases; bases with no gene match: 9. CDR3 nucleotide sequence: TGTGCCATCACCGCCGGGACAGGGACCAACGAGCAGTACTTC. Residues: CAITAGTGTNEQYF.

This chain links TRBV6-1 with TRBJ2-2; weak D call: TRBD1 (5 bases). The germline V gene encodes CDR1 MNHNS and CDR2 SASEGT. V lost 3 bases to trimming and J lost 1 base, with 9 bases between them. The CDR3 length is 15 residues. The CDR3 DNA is TGTGCCAGCAGTGATTGGGGCGGGAACACCGGGGAGCTGTTTTTT. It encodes CASSDWGGNTGELFF.

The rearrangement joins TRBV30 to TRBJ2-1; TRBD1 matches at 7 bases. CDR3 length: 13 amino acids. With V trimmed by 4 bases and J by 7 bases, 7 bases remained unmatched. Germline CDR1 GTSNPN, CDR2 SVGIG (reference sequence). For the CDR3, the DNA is TGTGCCTGGAACCACGGGACAGCAAATGAGCAGTTCTTC. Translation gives CAWNHGTANEQFF.

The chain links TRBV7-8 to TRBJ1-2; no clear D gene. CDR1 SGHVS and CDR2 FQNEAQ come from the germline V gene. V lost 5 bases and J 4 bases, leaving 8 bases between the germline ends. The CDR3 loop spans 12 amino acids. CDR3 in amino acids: CASSPLSYGYTF. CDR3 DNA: TGTGCCAGCAGCCCCCTGAGCTATGGCTACACCTTC.

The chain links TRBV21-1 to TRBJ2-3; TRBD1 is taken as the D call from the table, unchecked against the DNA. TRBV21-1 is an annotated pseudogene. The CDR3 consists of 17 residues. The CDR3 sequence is CASSKIRDRGRTDTQYF. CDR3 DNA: TGTGCCAGCAGCAAAATCCGGGACAGGGGACGCACAGATACGCAGTATTTT.

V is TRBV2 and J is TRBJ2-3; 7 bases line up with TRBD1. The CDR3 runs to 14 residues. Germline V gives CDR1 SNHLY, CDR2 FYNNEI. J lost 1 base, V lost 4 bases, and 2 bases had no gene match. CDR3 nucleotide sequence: TGTGCCAGCAGTGTAACAGGGGGCACAGATACGCAGTATTTT. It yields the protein CASSVTGGTDTQYF.

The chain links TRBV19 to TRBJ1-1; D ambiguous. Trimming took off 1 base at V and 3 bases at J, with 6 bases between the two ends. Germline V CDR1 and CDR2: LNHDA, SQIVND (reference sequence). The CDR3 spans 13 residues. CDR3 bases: TGTGCCAGTAGTATAGTCGGAGACACTGAAGCTTTCTTT. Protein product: CASSIVGDTEAFF.